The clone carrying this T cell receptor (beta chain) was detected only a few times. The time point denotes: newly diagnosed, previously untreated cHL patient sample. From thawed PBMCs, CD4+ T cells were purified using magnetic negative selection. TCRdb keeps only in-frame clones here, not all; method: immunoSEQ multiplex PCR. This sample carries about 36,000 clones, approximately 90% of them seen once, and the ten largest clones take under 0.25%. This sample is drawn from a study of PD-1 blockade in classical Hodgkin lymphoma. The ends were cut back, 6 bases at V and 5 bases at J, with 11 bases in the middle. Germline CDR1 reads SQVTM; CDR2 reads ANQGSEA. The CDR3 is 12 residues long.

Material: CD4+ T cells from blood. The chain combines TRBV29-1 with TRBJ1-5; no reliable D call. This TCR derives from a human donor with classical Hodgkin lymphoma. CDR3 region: CSVWSGDQPQHF. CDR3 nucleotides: TGCAGCGTATGGTCCGGGGATCAGCCCCAGCATTTT.